This TCR beta chain was observed in a study of metastatic and nonmetastatic thyroid tumors. Across the whole study: Comparison of repertoires was carried out across blood and tumor or nodule tissue from malignant and benign thyroid patients. Study conclusions and caveats: In both blood and tumor samples, TCR beta diversity was reported significantly higher for malignant than benign nodules.

Authors' analysis steps: Across clinicopathological groups, CDR3 differences served as the basis for building a distant-metastasis classifier for papillary thyroid cancer. TCRdb re-called clones via MiXCR from the PCR reads. For this entry, the V and J calls and clone size follow TCRdb and not the study's own pipeline. Among tens of thousands of clones listed, about a sixth were seen once. This clone was counted ten times or more. Antigen unknown. Patients had received no treatment of any kind before thyroid surgery. The V and J ends lost 7 bases and 0 bases, in that order; junction bases with no gene match: 12. CDR3 length: 17 amino acids. Germline CDR1 reads LNHDA; CDR2 reads SQIVND (reference sequence).

This rearrangement joins TRBV19 to TRBJ2-4; 7 nucleotides align to TRBD2. The sequence was collected from a female donor with papillary thyroid cancer or a benign thyroid nodule (not recorded which). Some clones in this sample may be carry-over from other donors' samples. Sequencing used blood. The CDR3 loop reads CASKKRGDILAKNIQYF. In nucleotides, the CDR3 is TGTGCCAGTAAAAAGCGGGGAGACATACTAGCCAAAAACATTCAGTACTTC.